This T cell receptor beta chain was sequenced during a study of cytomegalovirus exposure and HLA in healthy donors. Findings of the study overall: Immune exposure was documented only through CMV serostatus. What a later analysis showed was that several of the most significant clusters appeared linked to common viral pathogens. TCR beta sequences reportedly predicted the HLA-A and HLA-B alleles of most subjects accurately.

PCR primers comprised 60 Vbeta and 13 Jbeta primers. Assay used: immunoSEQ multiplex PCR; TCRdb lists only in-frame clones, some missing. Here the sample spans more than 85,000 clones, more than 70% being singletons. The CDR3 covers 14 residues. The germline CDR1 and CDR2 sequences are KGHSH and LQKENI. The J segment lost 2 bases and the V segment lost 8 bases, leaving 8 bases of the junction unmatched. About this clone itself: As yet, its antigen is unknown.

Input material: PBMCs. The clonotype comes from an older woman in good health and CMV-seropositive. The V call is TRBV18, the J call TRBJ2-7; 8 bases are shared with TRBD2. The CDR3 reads CASAGGGNPYEQYF. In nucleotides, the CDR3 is TGTGCCAGCGCCGGGGGGGGCAATCCCTACGAGCAGTACTTC.